This entry concerns a single T cell receptor beta chain. The antigen is not known. It was with a sample-barcoded 5' primer and a J-beta primer mix that a second PCR of roughly 7 to 12 cycles was run. Via MiXCR, TCRdb re-called the 5' RACE reads, giving one row per CDR3 protein. In the table there are roughly 1.9 million distinct CDR3 sequences, about two fifths of which are singletons. This sample is part of a study of blood T cells in healthy people across ages. Whole-study results and caveats: More naive CD4+ cells and higher diversity were found in long-lived than in aged donors. Age advanced and TCR beta diversity per million T cells fell, roughly linearly.

This TCR was sampled from a human donor in good health. The sequencing input was blood.

The CDR3 region is CASSLVQGMGTEAFF. Here the CDR3 DNA reads TGTGCCAGCAGCTTAGTACAGGGCATGGGCACTGAAGCTTTCTTT. The chain has TRBV7-9 and TRBJ1-1, with D tentatively TRBD1 (6 bases). Germline CDR1 is SEHNR and CDR2 is FQNEAQ (reference sequence). CDR3 size: 15 residues. Trimming shortened V by 1 base and J by 4 bases, and 13 bases separated the two germline ends.